This T cell receptor beta chain was captured by sequencing in a study of vaccination and CD4 T cells after COVID-19. Study-wide background: The study collected post-vaccine samples a median around 73 days after dose two, with a range of 14 to 241. Cells received overlapping spike peptides from SARS-CoV-2, HCoV-NL63, HCoV-OC43 and HCoV-229E as stimulation. General study findings and limits: Median roughly 90% of reactive clones detected in convalescent patients emerged only post-vaccination.

With 5 bases removed from V and 4 bases from J, the gap between germline ends came to 9 bases. Per germline, CDR1 DFQATT and CDR2 SNEGSKA (reference sequence). The CDR3 length is 11 residues. This clonotype qualifies as medium-sized. What it binds is unknown. The treatment denotes: approximately nine-day PBMC culture with coronavirus spike peptide pools or control peptides (ViraFEST assay). The Oncomine TCR Beta short-read assay was applied to DNA of cultured CD4+ T cells. TCRdb passed the PCR reads through MiXCR, listing each CDR3 protein once. Seen here are about 3,000 distinct CDR3 sequences, around 25% observed once, and the top ten hold about 19%.

V is TRBV20-1 and J is TRBJ2-7; no definite D call. This sample comprised CD4+ T cells from blood, cultured in vitro, obtained after SARS-CoV-2 vaccination. The sequence was collected from a human donor who had recovered from COVID-19. Here the CDR3 DNA reads TGCAGTGCTCCCGCCCATTACGAGCAGTACTTC. Encoded protein: CSAPAHYEQYF.